This T cell receptor beta chain came from a study of shared clonotypes between healthy human individuals. For the study at large: Donors had three CD4 naive, three CD4 memory, two CD8 naive and one CD8 memory plate apiece.

In the case of this clone: Its antigen is unknown.

General study results and limits: Even with large depth, rarefaction showed that sorted-subset sequencing was incomplete.

In replicate PCRs of sorted subsets, approximately 190 ng DNA, roughly 27,000 T cell genomes, was used. Sequencing used immunoSEQ multiplex PCR; TCRdb keeps in-frame clones, though not all of them. Of approximately 1,000,000 clones in the sample, around 78% are singletons; the top ten hold about 0.52%. Nashville, Tennessee was home to all donors, who were Caucasian adults. V was trimmed by 2 bases and J by 7 bases, leaving 22 bases between them. Germline CDR1 is SGHNT and CDR2 is YYREEE (reference sequence). The CDR3 contains 16 residues. The TCR comes from a man between 18 and 35 years old in good health. Some clones in this sample may be carry-over from other donors' samples. Sequencing used memory CD4+ T cells from PBMCs. Sample subset: CD45RA-negative fraction. The chain uses TRBV5-4 and TRBJ2-7, with D perhaps TRBD1 (6 bases). CDR3 sequence reads: CASSFRSSASRGEQYF. CDR3 in DNA: TGTGCCAGCAGCTTCCGCTCAAGCGCCTCCAGGGGAGAGCAGTACTTC. Supplemented by reference TRBV5-4 and TRBJ2-7, the full variable domain reads ETGVTQSPTHLIKTRGQQVTLRCSSQSGHNTVSWYQQALGQGPQFIFQYYREEENGRGNFPPRFSGLQFPNYSSELNVNALELDDSALYLCASSFRSSASRGEQYFGPGTRLTVT.